Listed below are T cell receptor beta chains from one sample, sequenced in a study of blood T cells in healthy people across ages. Using its own MiXCR run on the 5' RACE reads, TCRdb lists one record per CDR3 protein. Among approximately 1,700,000 distinct CDR3 sequences listed, around 42% were seen once. The specimen was blood. These TCRs come from a human donor in good health. Each CDR3 is given without its conserved first and last residue. The D gene is left open where the match is weak.

TRBJ1-2 TRBV20-1 - SARGTPNYGYT
TRBJ2-1 TRBV4-3 TRBD1 ASSQGPGTGAYSEQF
TRBJ1-4 TRBV11-2 - ASSHVREKLF
TRBJ2-1 TRBV27 - ASSFRRNSALEQF
TRBJ2-7 TRBV5-5 - ASSFGGQTNLQY
TRBJ2-1 TRBV28 - ASSRSDKGNEQF
TRBJ2-7 TRBV28 - ASSLQGDNYEQY
TRBJ2-3 TRBV10-3 - AISESGGGRNTDTQY
TRBJ2-3 TRBV20-1 TRBD1 SAPYRGTTDTQY
TRBJ2-3 TRBV7-3 TRBD1 AGSLQGASRADTQY
TRBJ1-5 TRBV4-2 - ASSQDRERYNQPQH
TRBJ1-4 TRBV15 - ATSRAPSNEKLF
TRBJ2-3 TRBV20-1 - SPKGRGDTQY
TRBJ2-7 TRBV27 - ASSLHRVGSSYEQY
TRBJ2-3 TRBV11-2 TRBD1 ASSLSPRTGGFADTQY
TRBJ2-5 TRBV2 TRBD2 ASSEVLAGGISETQY
TRBJ2-6 TRBV6-6 TRBD1 ASRGDRLSGANVLT
TRBJ2-7 TRBV14 - ASSLLGTLSEQY
TRBJ2-7 TRBV12-3/TRBV12-4 TRBD2 ASSGLGGGFNSYEQY
TRBJ1-4 TRBV6-6 - ASTDTTNEKLF
- TRBV9 - ASSAHLQDEQY
TRBJ1-5 TRBV2 - ASNQRGHSGQPQH
TRBJ2-1 TRBV9 - ASSATGRLAQNSEQF
TRBJ1-2 TRBV7-8 TRBD1 ASSLVTGEGFAYGYT
TRBJ1-4 TRBV20-1 - SAPTRSNEKLF
TRBJ2-7 TRBV14 TRBD1 ASRQLPGQGEAYEQY
TRBJ2-3 TRBV7-7 TRBD2 ANSLELAGGRASTDTQY
TRBJ1-1 TRBV5-1 TRBD1 ASSLRPGQGAIAEAF
TRBJ2-7 TRBV5-1 TRBD1 ASSLAFGQEATYEQY
TRBJ1-2 TRBV7-2 - ASSAETVNYGYT
TRBJ2-1 TRBV24-1 TRBD1 VTSGRQGRFLYNEQF
TRBJ2-7 TRBV2 - ASAEGRTHYEQY
TRBJ2-3 TRBV12-5 - ASAPSGTLKEDTQY
TRBJ2-7 TRBV7-3 - ASSLASYDEQY
TRBJ1-2 TRBV29-1 - SVDQGTDGYT
TRBJ1-4 TRBV6-6 - ASSYSGAINEKLF
TRBJ2-1 TRBV15 TRBD1 ATSRDRGTGNNEQF